The clone carrying this TCR beta chain occurred once. The data were taken from a study of blood T cell repertoires in COVID-19. Produced via immunoSEQ multiplex PCR; TCRdb's table is partial and in-frame only. The data contain over 450,000 clones, 89% of them singletons. The junction had 3 bases not matched to a gene; V was cut back by 5 bases and J by 4 bases. The length of the CDR3 is 13 residues. Per the germline V gene, CDR1 is SNHLY and CDR2 is FYNNEI. The clonotype comes from a man in his late teens or twenties with COVID-19, enrolled during active disease. The V and J genes are TRBV2 and TRBJ1-1, with 8 bases aligning to TRBD1. The sample consisted of peripheral blood. The DNA of the CDR3 is TGTGCCAGCAGTTACACAGGGGGCACTGAAGCTTTCTTT. Translated: CASSYTGGTEAFF. The variable domain in full, completed from reference TRBV2 and TRBJ1-1, reads EPEVTQTPSHQVTQMGQEVILRCVPISNHLYFYWYRQILGQKVEFLVSFYNNEISEKSEIFDDQFSVERPDGSNFTLKIRSTKLEDSAMYFCASSYTGGTEAFFGQGTRLTVV.